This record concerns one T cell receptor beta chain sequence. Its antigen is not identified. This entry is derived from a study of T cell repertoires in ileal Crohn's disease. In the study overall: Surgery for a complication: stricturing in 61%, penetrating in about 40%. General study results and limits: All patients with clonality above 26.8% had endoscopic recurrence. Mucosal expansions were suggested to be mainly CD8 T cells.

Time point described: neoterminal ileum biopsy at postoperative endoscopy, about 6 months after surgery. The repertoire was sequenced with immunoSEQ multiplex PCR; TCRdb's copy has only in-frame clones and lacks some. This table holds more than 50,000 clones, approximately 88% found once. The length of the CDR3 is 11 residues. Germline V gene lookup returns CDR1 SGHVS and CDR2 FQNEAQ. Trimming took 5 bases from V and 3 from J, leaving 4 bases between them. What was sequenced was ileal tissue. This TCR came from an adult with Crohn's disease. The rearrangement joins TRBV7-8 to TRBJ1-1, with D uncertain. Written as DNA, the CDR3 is TGTGCCAGCAGCCCTGACACTGAAGCTTTCTTT. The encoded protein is CASSPDTEAFF.